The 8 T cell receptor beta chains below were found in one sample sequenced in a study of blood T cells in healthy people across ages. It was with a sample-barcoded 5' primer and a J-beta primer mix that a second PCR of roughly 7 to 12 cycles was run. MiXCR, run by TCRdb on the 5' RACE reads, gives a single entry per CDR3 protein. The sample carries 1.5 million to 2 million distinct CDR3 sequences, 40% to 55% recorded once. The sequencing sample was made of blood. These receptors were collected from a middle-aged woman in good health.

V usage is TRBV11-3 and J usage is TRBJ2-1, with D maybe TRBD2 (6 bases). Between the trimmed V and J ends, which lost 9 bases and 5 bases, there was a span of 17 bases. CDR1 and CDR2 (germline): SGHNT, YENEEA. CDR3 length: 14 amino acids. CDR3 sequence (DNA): TGTGCCAGATCCGGTGGGGGGTCTCACAATGAGCAGTTCTTC. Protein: CARSGGGSHNEQFF. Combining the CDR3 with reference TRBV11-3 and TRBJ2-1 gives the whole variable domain EAGVVQSPRYKIIEKKQPVAFWCNPISGHNTLYWYLQNLGQGPELLIRYENEEAVDDSQLPKDRFSAERLKGVDSTLKIQPAELGDSAVYLCARSGGGSHNEQFFGPGTRLTVL.

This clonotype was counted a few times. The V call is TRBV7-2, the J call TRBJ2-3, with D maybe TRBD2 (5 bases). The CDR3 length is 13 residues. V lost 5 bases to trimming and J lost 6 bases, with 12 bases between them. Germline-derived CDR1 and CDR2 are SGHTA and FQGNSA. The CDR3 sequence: CASSGGGVDTQYF. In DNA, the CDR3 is TGTGCCAGCAGCGGAGGTGGTGTGGATACGCAGTATTTT.

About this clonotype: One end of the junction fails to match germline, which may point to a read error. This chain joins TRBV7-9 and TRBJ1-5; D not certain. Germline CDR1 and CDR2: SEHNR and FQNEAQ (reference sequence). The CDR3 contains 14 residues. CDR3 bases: TGTGCCAACAGCTTAGACGGGTTCGTCAAGCCCCAGCATTTT. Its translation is CANSLDGFVKPQHF.

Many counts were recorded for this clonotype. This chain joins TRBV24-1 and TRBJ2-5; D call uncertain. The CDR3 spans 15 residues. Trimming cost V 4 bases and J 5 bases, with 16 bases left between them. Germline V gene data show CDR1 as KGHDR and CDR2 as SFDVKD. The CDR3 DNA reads TGTGCCACCAGTGACGCTGCCACGGTGGGGGAGACCCAGTACTTC. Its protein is CATSDAATVGETQYF.

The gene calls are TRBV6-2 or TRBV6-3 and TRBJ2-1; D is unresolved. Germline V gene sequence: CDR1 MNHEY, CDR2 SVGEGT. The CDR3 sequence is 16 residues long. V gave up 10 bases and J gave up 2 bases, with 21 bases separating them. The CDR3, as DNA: TGTGCCACCAAGCTCGACCAGCAAGCAGCCTACAATGAGCAGTTCTTC. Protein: CATKLDQQAAYNEQFF.

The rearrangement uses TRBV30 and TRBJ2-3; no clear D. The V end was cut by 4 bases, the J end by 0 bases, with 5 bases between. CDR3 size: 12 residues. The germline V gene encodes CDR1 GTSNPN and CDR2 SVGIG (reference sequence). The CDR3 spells CAWTESTDTQYF. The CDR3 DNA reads TGTGCCTGGACAGAGAGCACAGATACGCAGTATTTT.

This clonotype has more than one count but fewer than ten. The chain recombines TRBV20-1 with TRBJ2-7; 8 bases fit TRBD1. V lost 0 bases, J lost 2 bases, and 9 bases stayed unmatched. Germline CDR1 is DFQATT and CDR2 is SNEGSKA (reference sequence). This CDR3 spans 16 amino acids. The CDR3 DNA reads TGCAGTGCTAGAGAAGGACAGGGAGCACTTCCCTACGAGCAGTACTTC. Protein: CSAREGQGALPYEQYF.

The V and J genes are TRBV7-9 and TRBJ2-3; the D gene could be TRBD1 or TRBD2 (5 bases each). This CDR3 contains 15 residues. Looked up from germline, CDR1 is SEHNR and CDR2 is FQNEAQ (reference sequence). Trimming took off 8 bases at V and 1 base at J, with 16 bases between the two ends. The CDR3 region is CASESQDWGTDTQYF. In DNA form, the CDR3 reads TGTGCCAGCGAATCACAGGACTGGGGCACAGATACGCAGTATTTT.